Listed below are T cell receptor beta chains from one sample, sequenced in a study of blood T cell repertoires in COVID-19. TCRdb keeps only in-frame clones here, not all; method: immunoSEQ multiplex PCR. Altogether nearly 65,000 clones are present, around 80% being singletons, with the ten largest covering 10% to 15%. The sample taken for sequencing was peripheral blood. The receptors here all came from a human donor in a cohort sampled during active COVID-19. Both conserved end residues are part of each CDR3. D genes are given only for firm matches. The size of a clone is reported for some rows only, either as once, few or many, or as a class for expanded clones.

J gene | D gene | clone size | V gene | CDR3 DNA | CDR3 protein
TRBJ2-3 | NA | NA | TRBV7-6 | TGTGCCAGCAGCCTATCCTCCGGACGGGGAGATACGCAGTATTTT | CASSLSSGRGDTQYF
TRBJ2-1 | TRBD2 | NA | TRBV19 | TGTGCCAGTAGGGGGACTAGCGGCTACAATGAGCAGTTCTTC | CASRGTSGYNEQFF
TRBJ2-3 | TRBD1 | NA | TRBV30 | TGTGCCTGGACCCTAAAGGGGGCCCCCTCACCCACAGATACGCAGTATTTT | CAWTLKGAPSPTDTQYF
TRBJ1-5 | NA | NA | TRBV28 | TGTGCCAGCCTCGGGGGGAGAATGGTGCCCCAGCATTTT | CASLGGRMVPQHF
TRBJ2-7 | NA | NA | TRBV28 | TGTGCCAGCAGCCTAGGGGCAGGAGACCCCTACGAGCAGTACTTC | CASSLGAGDPYEQYF
TRBJ1-4 | NA | NA | TRBV7-9 | TGTGCCAGCAGCTTGGTCCCGATCCGCATAGATAATGAAAAACTGTTTTTT | CASSLVPIRIDNEKLFF
TRBJ2-1 | TRBD2 | NA | TRBV29-1 | TGCAGCGTTGGACCGGGAGGCCTCTACAATGAGCAGTTCTTC | CSVGPGGLYNEQFF
TRBJ2-7 | TRBD2 | NA | TRBV7-2 | TGTGCCAGCAGCTTACAAGCGGGAGCTAAGTTGGGCGAGCAGTACTTC | CASSLQAGAKLGEQYF
TRBJ2-5 | NA | NA | TRBV6-5 | TGTGCCAGCGGGGGGGCCCTTGAGACCCAGTACTTC | CASGGALETQYF
TRBJ1-1 | NA | NA | TRBV14 | TGTGCCAGCAGACCCGGACTTATGAACACTGAAGCTTTCTTT | CASRPGLMNTEAFF
TRBJ1-5 | NA | NA | TRBV7-8 | TGTGCCAGCAGCATTTACCAGGGTCCCAATCAGCCCCAGCATTTT | CASSIYQGPNQPQHF
TRBJ2-7 | NA | NA | TRBV6-1 | TGTGCCAGCAGTGAATCAGGAGGGCCTTACGAGCAGTACTTC | CASSESGGPYEQYF
TRBJ2-1 | NA | NA | TRBV6-5 | TGTGCCAGCACCTTGGATGACAATGGAGAGCAGTTCTTC | CASTLDDNGEQFF
TRBJ2-1 | TRBD2 | few | TRBV7-2 | TGTGCCAGCAGCCAGAGTGGGGGAGGGCCGATATATGAGCAGTTCTTC | CASSQSGGGPIYEQFF
TRBJ2-3 | NA | NA | TRBV7-2 | TGTGCCAGCAGCACCCAACAGACAGATACGCAGTATTTT | CASSTQQTDTQYF
TRBJ2-1 | NA | NA | TRBV29-1 | TGCAGCGTCGCCACCTATACCCGCAATGAGCAGTTCTTC | CSVATYTRNEQFF
TRBJ1-2 | NA | NA | TRBV11-2 | TGTGCCAGCAGCTTGGGAACAGGGGGCTACACCTTC | CASSLGTGGYTF
TRBJ2-3 | TRBD2 | NA | TRBV4-1 | TGCGCCAGCAGCCCCTCCGCGGTAGCGGGAGACATAGATACGCAGTATTTT | CASSPSAVAGDIDTQYF
TRBJ2-2 | NA | NA | TRBV4-3 | TGCGCCAGCAGCCAAGATTGGTCTTATGCGGGGGAGCTGTTTTTT | CASSQDWSYAGELFF
TRBJ2-6 | TRBD1 | NA | TRBV9 | TGTGCCAGCAGCGTAGGACAGGGGGTTAGGTCTGGGGCCAACGTCCTGACTTTC | CASSVGQGVRSGANVLTF
TRBJ2-1 | NA | NA | TRBV6-5 | TGTGCCAGCAGTACCAACTTCGGGAATGAGCAGTTCTTC | CASSTNFGNEQFF
TRBJ1-1 | NA | NA | TRBV6-2/TRBV6-3 | TGTGCCAGCAGTTACGTCCAACGGGGCACTGAAGCTTTCTTT | CASSYVQRGTEAFF
TRBJ1-5 | NA | NA | TRBV6-6 | TGTGCCAGCAGCTTCACAGGGACCAATCAGCCCCAGCATTTT | CASSFTGTNQPQHF
TRBJ2-7 | TRBD1 | NA | TRBV6-6 | TGTGCCAGCAGTTTGGGGACAGGGGCCTCCTACGAGCAGTACTTC | CASSLGTGASYEQYF
TRBJ2-2 | NA | NA | TRBV7-3 | TGTGCCAGCAGCTTAAGCCAAGTGGGGCCACCGAACACCGGGGAGCTGTTTTTT | CASSLSQVGPPNTGELFF
TRBJ2-7 | NA | NA | TRBV6-5 | TGTGCCAGCAGTCCCCTGGGGGGGGCGCGTGGCGAGCAGTACTTC | CASSPLGGARGEQYF
TRBJ2-7 | NA | NA | TRBV5-8 | TGTGCCAGCAGCTGGAGTACATCCAGGGGACTATACGAGCAGTACTTC | CASSWSTSRGLYEQYF
TRBJ2-4 | NA | NA | TRBV7-9 | TGTGCCAGCAGCTCGGCCAAAAACATTCAGTACTTC | CASSSAKNIQYF
TRBJ1-6 | TRBD1 | NA | TRBV7-2 | TGTGCCAGCAGCTTAGCGCGGGCAGGGGGCAGCTCACCCCTCCACTTT | CASSLARAGGSSPLHF
TRBJ2-5 | TRBD1 | NA | TRBV13 | TGTGCCAGCAGCTCACATGACGCGGGACAGGGAATGAGAGAACCCGAGACCCAGTACTTC | CASSSHDAGQGMREPETQYF
TRBJ2-5 | TRBD1 | NA | TRBV6-1 | TGTGCCAGCAGTGAATTAACAGGGGGGCAAGAGACCCAGTACTTC | CASSELTGGQETQYF
TRBJ2-2 | TRBD1 | NA | TRBV7-9 | TGTGCCAGCACCGCTTGGACAGGGGCCGCCCCTGGCTACACCGGGGAGCTGTTTTTT | CASTAWTGAAPGYTGELFF
TRBJ1-1 | NA | NA | TRBV19 | TGTGCCAGTTCCATGAACACTGAAGCTTTCTTT | CASSMNTEAFF
TRBJ2-5 | TRBD2 | NA | TRBV4-3 | TGCGCCAGCAGCCAGGGCGGGGGGGCCGGAGAGACCCAGTACTTC | CASSQGGGAGETQYF
TRBJ1-6 | TRBD1 | NA | TRBV4-3 | TGCGCCAGCAGCCAAGGGGACAGGTTAACTTCACCCCTCCACTTT | CASSQGDRLTSPLHF
TRBJ2-7 | NA | NA | TRBV12-3/TRBV12-4 | TGTGCCAGCAGTTTCCAGGGCGCCTACGAGCAGTACTTC | CASSFQGAYEQYF
TRBJ1-6 | TRBD1 | few | TRBV19 | TGTGCCAGTAAGGTCGGGACAGGGATATCACCCCTCCACTTT | CASKVGTGISPLHF
TRBJ1-4 | NA | once | TRBV4-2 | TGTGCCAGCAGCCTCGTTTCCAGGCGATCCTATACAACTAATGAAAAACTGTTTTTT | CASSLVSRRSYTTNEKLFF
TRBJ2-1 | NA | NA | TRBV4-2 | TGTGCCAGCAGCCAACTCTATTCCGACTCCTACAATGAGCAGTTCTTC | CASSQLYSDSYNEQFF
TRBJ1-1 | TRBD1 | NA | TRBV18 | TGTGCCAGCTCACCGGACAGGGCTACTGAAGCTTTCTTT | CASSPDRATEAFF
TRBJ2-6 | NA | once | TRBV6-7 | TGTGCCAGCAGCCCCCTAATACCCCTTCCGCGGCGAATGTCCTCTGGGGCCAACGTCCTGACTTTC | CASSPLIPLPRRMSSGANVLTF